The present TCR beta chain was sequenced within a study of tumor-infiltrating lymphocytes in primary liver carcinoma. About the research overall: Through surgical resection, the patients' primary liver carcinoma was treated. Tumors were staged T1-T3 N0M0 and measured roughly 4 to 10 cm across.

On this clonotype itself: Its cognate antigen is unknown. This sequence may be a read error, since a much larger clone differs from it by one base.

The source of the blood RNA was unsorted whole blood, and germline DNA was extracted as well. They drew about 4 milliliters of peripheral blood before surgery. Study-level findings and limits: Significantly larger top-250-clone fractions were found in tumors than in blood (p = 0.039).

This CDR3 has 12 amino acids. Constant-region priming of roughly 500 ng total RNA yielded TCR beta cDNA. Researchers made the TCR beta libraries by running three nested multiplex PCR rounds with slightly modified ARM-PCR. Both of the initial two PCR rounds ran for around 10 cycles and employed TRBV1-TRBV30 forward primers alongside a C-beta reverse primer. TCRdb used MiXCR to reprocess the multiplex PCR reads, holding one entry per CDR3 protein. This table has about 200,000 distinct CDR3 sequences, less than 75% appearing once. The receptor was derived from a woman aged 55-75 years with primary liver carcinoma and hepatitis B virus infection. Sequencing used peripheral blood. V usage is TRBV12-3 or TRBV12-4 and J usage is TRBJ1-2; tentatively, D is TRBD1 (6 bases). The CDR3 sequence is CASRSGDYGCTF. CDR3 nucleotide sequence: TGTGCCAGCAGATCAGGGGACTATGGCTGCACCTTC.